This TCR beta chain was captured by sequencing in a study of vaccination effects on CD4 cells after COVID-19 (dated by TCRdb to between 2021 and 2024). Concerning the study at large: Participants received two doses of either the BNT162b2 or the mRNA-1273 mRNA SARS-CoV-2 vaccine. In both COVID-19 convalescent patients and infection-naive vaccine recipients, the study compared SARS-CoV-2 spike-specific CD4+ TCR repertoires from before mRNA vaccination with those from after it. In the study, cultures from other donors were sequenced using the Oncomine TCR Beta short-read assay on an Illumina iSeq 100. A total of over nine COVID-19 convalescent patients and a handful of SARS-CoV-2-naive healthy vaccine recipients were included in the full study. The research as a whole found: Both infection-induced and vaccine-induced clones contracted markedly at late post-vaccination timepoints, which is consistent with waning T cell responses. The study was limited by a small number of convalescent patients and lacked early post-infection timepoints. Among healthy vaccine recipients, nearly all vaccine-induced clones were SARS-CoV-2 mono-reactive, and just 1 of 255 was cross-reactive with common cold coronaviruses.

Worth noting for this clone: Its antigen is unknown. The input lacks base qualities; no much larger clone sits a single base away.

The library was produced with the immunoSEQ multiplex PCR assay. DNA from the CD4+ T cells that had been cultured and isolated underwent TCR beta CDR3 sequencing. Per the authors' processing: Non-productive TCR sequences were discarded, and reads were trimmed to the CDR3 region, with only CDR3s of 7 or more amino acids retained. Antigen-specific clonotypes were identified using the MANAFEST web app by comparison of expansion in peptide wells against reference cultures. To be called positive, a clone needed expansion at FDR<0.05 compared with the reference and with all other wells, an odds ratio greater than 5, and a frequency greater than 0.1% in two replicate wells. Cross-reactive clonotypes were defined as significantly expanded in SARS-CoV-2 spike wells and in at least one common cold coronavirus spike condition. CDR3 similarity was assessed by Levenshtein distance using the stringdist R package, and unrooted trees were constructed with ape in R 3.6.1. TCRdb took this table from immuneACCESS and kept in-frame rearrangements with V and J called. Such tables lack part of the clones; where checked against another copy, unresolved V genes explain under half of the gap, and the rest is unexplained. V, J and clone size are those of that table, while D and trimming were read from the DNA. The sample data list around 79,000 clones, and approximately 81% of these were observed just once. Under 2% of the sample comes from the top ten.

To identify antigen-specific CD4+ T cell clonotypes by their expansion, the ViraFEST assay first stimulated PBMC with viral peptide pools and then applied TCR sequencing. After less than 13 days of culture, CD4+ T cells were isolated with the EasySep CD4+ T cell isolation kit. The absence of prior SARS-CoV-2 infection in healthy vaccine recipients was confirmed by negative nucleocapsid antibodies before and after vaccination. Each well held more than 1.5 million PBMC cultured in IMDM containing roughly 5.1% human AB serum, roughly 9.6 IU/ml IL-2 and gentamicin, along with around 9.4 ug/ml peptides. Half of the culture medium was replaced with fresh IL-2-containing medium on days 3 and 7. Unless noted otherwise, every peptide stimulation condition was grown in triplicate wells. PBMC were separated from whole blood using Ficoll-Paque Plus gradient centrifugation and were then either cryopreserved at -140C or used fresh. The spike proteins of SARS-CoV-2 and of the common cold coronaviruses HCoV-NL63, HCoV-OC43 and HCoV-229E were spanned by overlapping peptide pools. Genomic DNA was extracted from cultured CD4+ T cells with the QIAamp micro DNA kit.

CDR1 is given as KGHSH and CDR2 as LQKENI, both from the germline V gene. Including the terminal cysteine and phenylalanine, the CDR3 comprises 15 residues. Here the CDR3 DNA is all that survives: 45 bases in frame from base 1. After removal of 3 bases from V and 4 bases from J, the junction retains 8 bases not matched to a gene. The rearrangement joined TRBV18 to TRBJ1-2, with 7 bases aligning to TRBD1. Sequencing used CD4+ T cells from PBMCs cultured with HCoV-229E spike peptides, obtained before COVID-19 vaccination. Reading the label with the study, this specimen's cell subset or site is: HCoV-229E spike overlapping peptide pool stimulation. This TCR came from a human donor who received a COVID-19 vaccine. CDR3 loop: CASSPTGEFRYGYTF. The bases read TGTGCCAGCTCACCCACAGGGGAGTTCCGCTATGGCTACACCTTC.